One sample yielded the 20 T cell receptor beta chains listed below, sequenced in a study of T cells in Graves' hyperthyroidism and ophthalmopathy. Amplification of TCR beta CDR3 regions was performed using RNA transcripts as template. With the HTBI primer set, the TCR CDR3 went through a first round of RT-PCR. TCRdb passed the multiplex PCR reads through MiXCR, listing each CDR3 protein once. Seen here are 400,000 to 500,000 distinct CDR3 sequences, roughly 13% observed once, and the top ten hold approximately 5.3%. The sample was blood. Every receptor here comes from a woman younger than 30 with Graves' hyperthyroidism.

The V gene is TRBV7-9, the J gene TRBJ2-2; 7 bases match TRBD2. The CDR3 has 15 amino acids. Germline CDR1 is SEHNR and CDR2 is FQNEAQ (reference sequence). V dropped 1 base and J dropped 5; count of bases not matched to a gene: 4. The CDR3 region is CASSLDPSGTGELFF. CDR3 sequence (DNA): TGTGCCAGCAGCTTAGACCCTAGCGGTACCGGGGAGCTGTTTTTT.

This clonotype was picked up many times. The CDR3 here is CASSQDAANEKLFF. The CDR3 nucleotides read TGTGCCAGCAGCCAGGACGCAGCTAATGAAAAACTGTTTTTT. The chain has TRBV3-1 and TRBJ1-4, with D uncertain. Germline V CDR1 and CDR2: LGHDT, YNNKEL (reference sequence). This CDR3 comprises 14 residues. Trimming removed 3 bases from V and 3 bases from J, with 8 bases in between.

This clonotype was recorded at least ten times. The V and J genes are TRBV27 and TRBJ2-7; unclear D gene. V was clipped by 3 bases and J by 5 bases, with 14 bases between them. Germline V lookup: CDR1 MNHEY, CDR2 SMNVEV (reference sequence). CDR3 length: 14 residues. CDR3 in amino acids: CASSLGPISNEQYF. The CDR3 DNA is TGTGCCAGCAGTTTGGGCCCGATATCCAACGAGCAGTACTTC.

At least ten counts were recorded for this clonotype. V usage is TRBV20-1 and J usage is TRBJ2-7, with 8 bases identical to TRBD2. The CDR3 consists of 13 residues. Trimming at V came to 1 base and at J to 2 bases, leaving 1 base not matched to a gene. Germline CDR1 DFQATT, CDR2 SNEGSKA (reference sequence). CDR3 in amino acids: CSARGTSPYEQYF. In DNA, the CDR3 is TGCAGTGCTAGAGGGACTAGCCCCTACGAGCAGTACTTC.

This clonotype has a count of ten or more. The V and J genes are TRBV7-8 and TRBJ2-3, with D possibly matching TRBD1 (6 bases). Germline lookup yields CDR1 SGHVS and CDR2 FQNEAQ. V shed 3 bases and J shed 0 bases, with 28 bases lying between them. The length of the CDR3 is 21 residues. The CDR3 DNA reads TGTGCCAGCAGCTTGCCGAACCTGGCTCAGGGGAAGGTCGAAAGCACAGATACGCAGTATTTT. Residues: CASSLPNLAQGKVESTDTQYF.

This clonotype was counted only a few times. The V gene is TRBV30, the J gene TRBJ2-1; 16 positions match TRBD2. The V gene end was trimmed by 4 bases and the J gene end by 14 bases; junction bases not matched to a gene: 14. Germline CDR1 and CDR2: GTSNPN and SVGIG (reference sequence). This CDR3 contains 16 residues. The CDR3 reads CAWTGSGTSGRATEFF. In DNA, the CDR3 is TGTGCCTGGACGGGTTCCGGGACTAGCGGGAGGGCTACGGAGTTCTTC.

This clonotype was counted at least ten times. The chain is built from TRBV29-1 and TRBJ2-1, with 12 bases aligning to TRBD2. Per the germline V gene, CDR1 is SQVTM and CDR2 is ANQGSEA. With V trimmed by 6 bases and J by 6 bases, 24 bases remained unmatched. The CDR3 runs to 20 residues. This CDR3 reads CSVAGTASAGTSGPSNEQFF. The CDR3 bases are TGCAGCGTGGCCGGGACAGCGAGCGCCGGGACTAGCGGGCCCAGCAATGAGCAGTTCTTC.

There are many counts of this clonotype. The genes are TRBV24-1 and TRBJ1-5, with 8 bases fitting TRBD1. This CDR3 comprises 16 residues. V shed 4 bases and J 11 bases; nucleotides not matched to a gene: 15. Germline V gene lookup returns CDR1 KGHDR and CDR2 SFDVKD. The CDR3 here is CATSDLDRGSLGTQHF. The CDR3 region has the DNA TGTGCCACCAGTGACCTTGACAGGGGATCCTTAGGAACCCAGCATTTT.

V is TRBV3-1 and J is TRBJ2-2; 8 nucleotides match TRBD2. V lost 1 base, J lost 4 bases, and 5 bases stayed unmatched. CDR3 length: 16 amino acids. Germline V CDR1 and CDR2: LGHDT, YNNKEL (reference sequence). CDR3 coding DNA: TGTGCCAGCAGCCAAGCAGGTAGCGGGGTCACCGGGGAGCTGTTTTTT. Its translation is CASSQAGSGVTGELFF.

The sample holds many counts of this clonotype. The chain employs TRBV30 and TRBJ1-5, with D possibly TRBD1 on 5 matching bases. Trimming took off 3 bases at V and 6 bases at J, with 12 bases between the two ends. This CDR3 region has 13 residues. Germline lookup yields CDR1 GTSNPN and CDR2 SVGIG (reference sequence). The CDR3 DNA sequence: TGTGCCTGGAGCGCCCAGGGAACTCAGCCCCAGCATTTT. This translates into CAWSAQGTQPQHF. The full variable domain, with the rest looked up from reference TRBV30 and TRBJ1-5, is SQTIHQWPATLVQPVGSPLSLECTVEGTSNPNLYWYRQAAGRGLQLLFYSVGIGQISSEVPQNLSASRPQDRQFILSSKKLLLSDSGFYLCAWSAQGTQPQHFGDGTRLSIL.

The chain has TRBV5-1 and TRBJ2-2; a possible D gene is TRBD2 (6 bases). CDR3 length: 16 residues. Trimming cost V 4 bases and J 6 bases, with 19 bases left between them. From germline, CDR1 is SGHRS and CDR2 YFSETQ. The DNA of the CDR3 is TGCGCCAGCAGCCTGATCGGGGGACGGGGCGCCGGGGAGCTGTTTTTT. It encodes CASSLIGGRGAGELFF.

In its sample, this clonotype was seen many times. CDR3 in amino acids: CASSQSGNTDTQYF. In DNA, the CDR3 is TGTGCCAGCAGCCAATCCGGAAACACAGATACGCAGTATTTT. The rearrangement uses TRBV7-2 and TRBJ2-3; D is unresolved. Germline values: CDR1 SGHTA, CDR2 FQGNSA. The CDR3 length is 14 residues. The V gene lost 5 bases and the J gene lost 2 bases, with 11 bases spanning the gap.

This chain connects TRBV10-2 to TRBJ2-2; D assignment may be TRBD1 or TRBD2 (5 bases each). V was cut by 3 bases and J by 4 bases, with 9 bases left in between. CDR1 and CDR2 (germline): WSHSY, SAAADI. The CDR3 runs to 14 residues. The CDR3 DNA is TGCGCCAGCAGTGACAGGGAGAGCACCGGGGAGCTGTTTTTT. It yields the protein CASSDRESTGELFF.

This clonotype was seen repeatedly, ten times or more. The V call is TRBV18, the J call TRBJ1-1, with D tentatively TRBD1 (6 bases). Germline CDR1 KGHSH, CDR2 LQKENI. The CDR3 consists of 15 residues. The germline V and J ends were trimmed by 6 bases and 1 base, with 15 bases remaining between them. The CDR3 loop reads CASSPLGGQNTEAFF. CDR3 in DNA: TGTGCCAGCTCGCCCCTTGGGGGCCAGAACACTGAAGCTTTCTTT.

In this sample, this clonotype turned up a few times. The chain combines TRBV5-1 with TRBJ1-5; 8 nucleotides align to TRBD1. V lost 4 bases and J lost 0; bases outside the gene matches: 3. The CDR3 is 15 amino acids. Germline lookup yields CDR1 SGHRS and CDR2 YFSETQ. The CDR3 loop is CASSATGDSNQPQHF. DNA of the CDR3: TGCGCCAGCAGCGCGACAGGGGATAGCAATCAGCCCCAGCATTTT.

This clonotype was seen more than once but under ten times. The V gene is TRBV28, the J gene TRBJ2-7, with 7 bases matching TRBD1. V was pared by 8 bases and J by 0 bases, with 4 bases of the junction left unmatched. The germline V gene has CDR1 MDHEN and CDR2 SYDVKM. The CDR3 extends over 13 amino acids. The CDR3 DNA reads as TGTGCCAGCGGCTACAGGGGCTCCTACGAGCAGTACTTC. Amino acid sequence: CASGYRGSYEQYF.

This clonotype was seen more than once but under ten times. The CDR3 DNA sequence: TGTGCCAGCAGCGGGGCGGCGGGAGGGCAAGAGACCCAGTACTTC. Protein sequence: CASSGAAGGQETQYF. This sequence joins TRBV11-2 and TRBJ2-5, with 9 bases lining up with TRBD2. V shed 5 bases and J 2 bases; nucleotides not matched to a gene: 6. This CDR3 contains 15 residues. Per germline, CDR1 SGHAT and CDR2 FQNNGV.

This clonotype was found many times. V usage is TRBV28 and J usage is TRBJ1-2; D gene ambiguous. The CDR3 is 12 residues long. CDR1 is MDHEN and CDR2 is SYDVKM in the germline V gene. V was clipped by 4 bases and J by 2 bases, with 5 bases between them. As DNA, the CDR3 is TGTGCCAGCAGTTCGGAGAACTATGGCTACACCTTC. Translated: CASSSENYGYTF.

The rearrangement links TRBV11-2 to TRBJ1-1; 8 nucleotides match TRBD1. V shed 2 bases, J shed 2 bases, and the junction held 16 bases outside the gene matches. The V gene's germline CDR1 is SGHAT and CDR2 FQNNGV. CDR3 length: 19 amino acids. CDR3 region: CASSLSGGRDSPQNTEAFF. CDR3 DNA: TGTGCCAGCAGCTTATCAGGGGGCAGGGATTCCCCCCAAAACACTGAAGCTTTCTTT.

The V and J genes are TRBV5-4 and TRBJ1-1, with 7 positions matching TRBD1. The CDR3 extends over 16 amino acids. The germline V gene encodes CDR1 SGHNT and CDR2 YYREEE (reference sequence). V was pared by 3 bases and J by 0 bases, with 8 bases of the junction left unmatched. CDR3 nucleotides: TGTGCCAGCAGCTCCCAGACAGGGAGCATGAACACTGAAGCTTTCTTT. Its translation: CASSSQTGSMNTEAFF.